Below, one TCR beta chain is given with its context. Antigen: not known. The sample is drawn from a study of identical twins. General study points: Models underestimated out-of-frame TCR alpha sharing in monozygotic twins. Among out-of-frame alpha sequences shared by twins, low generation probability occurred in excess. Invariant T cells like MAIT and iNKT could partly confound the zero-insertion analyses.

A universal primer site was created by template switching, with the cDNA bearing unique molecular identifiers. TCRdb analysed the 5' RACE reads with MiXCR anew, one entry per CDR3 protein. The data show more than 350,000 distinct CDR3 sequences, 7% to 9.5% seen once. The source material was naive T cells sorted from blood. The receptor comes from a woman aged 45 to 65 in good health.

The chain's CDR3 is CASTSLVTGVAGELFF. CDR3 DNA: TGTGCCAGCACCAGCTTGGTGACAGGGGTTGCCGGGGAGCTGTTTTTT. The chain combines TRBV28 with TRBJ2-2, with 8 positions matching TRBD1. The CDR3 contains 16 residues. Trimming removed 7 bases from V and 6 bases from J; junction bases left unmatched: 13. The germline V gene has CDR1 MDHEN and CDR2 SYDVKM.